A single sample gave rise to the 22 T cell receptor beta chains below, sequenced in a study of blood T cell repertoires in COVID-19. Data came from immunoSEQ multiplex PCR; TCRdb stores just in-frame clones and leaves some out. The sample yields some 460,000 clones, 87% seen once. The sequencing sample was made of PBMCs or T cells enriched from blood (not recorded which). These receptors came from a woman between 18 and 29 years old with acute COVID-19.

This clone appeared once. The CDR3 region is CASSGVDRAGYTF. As DNA, the CDR3 is TGTGCCAGCAGCGGGGTCGACAGGGCTGGCTACACCTTC. V gene TRBV9 combines with J gene TRBJ1-2; TRBD1 agrees at 7 bases. CDR3 length: 13 amino acids. V dropped 3 bases and J dropped 7; count of bases not matched to a gene: 6. The germline V gene encodes CDR1 SGDLS and CDR2 YYNGEE.

The table lists this clone with a few counts. The V gene is TRBV28, the J gene TRBJ1-1, with 9 nucleotides matching TRBD1. The CDR3 covers 13 residues. Germline V gene lookup returns CDR1 MDHEN and CDR2 SYDVKM. V was pared by 3 bases and J by 12 bases, with 8 bases of the junction left unmatched. The CDR3 sequence: CASSFSDRGVTFF. CDR3 nucleotides: TGTGCCAGCAGTTTCTCCGACAGGGGGGTTACTTTCTTT.

The genes are TRBV10-3 and TRBJ2-3, with 10 positions matching TRBD1. The trim removed 6 bases at V and 6 bases at J, leaving 6 bases unmatched. This CDR3 spans 14 amino acids. Germline values: CDR1 ENHRY, CDR2 SYGVKD. CDR3 in DNA: TGTGCCATCAGAGCCGGGACAGGGGAGGATACGCAGTATTTT. It specifies CAIRAGTGEDTQYF.

This chain uses TRBV21-1 with TRBJ2-7; the DNA was not used to check the table's D call, TRBD1. TRBV21-1 has pseudogene status. The CDR3 runs to 18 residues. Here the CDR3 reads CASSKETNTGTGVLEQYF. CDR3 nucleotides: TGTGCCAGCAGCAAAGAAACGAATACCGGGACAGGGGTTCTCGAGCAGTACTTC.

This chain links TRBV3-1 (or the pseudogene TRBV3-2) with TRBJ2-3; D gene uncertain. The CDR3 loop spans 13 amino acids. Trimming removed 1 base at V and 6 bases at J, with 8 bases between. CDR1 LGHDT and CDR2 YNNKEL come from the germline V gene (reference sequence). The DNA for the CDR3 is TGTGCCAGCAGCCAAGTAAGCGAGGATACGCAGTATTTT. Its translation is CASSQVSEDTQYF.

Notes on this clone: At the DNA level, this CDR3 is encoded by other sequences in the same sample as well. This chain links TRBV29-1 with TRBJ2-7; possible D gene TRBD1, 5 bases. The CDR3 extends over 11 amino acids. V lost 4 bases to trimming and J lost 4 bases, with 8 bases between them. Germline values: CDR1 SQVTM, CDR2 ANQGSEA. CDR3 nucleotides: TGCAGCGTTGTCCAGGGATACGAGCAGTACTTC. It translates to CSVVQGYEQYF.

The chain recombines TRBV10-2 with TRBJ2-7; 7 bases map to TRBD2. CDR1 WSHSY and CDR2 SAAADI come from the germline V gene. The CDR3 has 15 residues. The trim removed 2 bases at V and 7 bases at J, leaving 11 bases unmatched. This chain's CDR3 is CASSEGRGDFGEQYF. The CDR3 DNA sequence: TGCGCCAGCAGTGAGGGGAGGGGAGACTTCGGGGAGCAGTACTTC.

The chain uses TRBV6-5 and TRBJ2-5, with a possible D match to TRBD1 (6 bases). Germline lookup yields CDR1 MNHEY and CDR2 SVGAGI. Trimming cost V 4 bases and J 1 base, with 7 bases left between them. The CDR3 is 13 residues long. CDR3 sequence: CASSSGAQETQYF. The CDR3 nucleotides read TGTGCCAGCAGTTCAGGGGCCCAAGAGACCCAGTACTTC.

The chain is built from TRBV20-1 and TRBJ2-2; 11 bases are a match to TRBD1. CDR3 length equals 14 residues. Trimming removed 3 bases from V and 5 bases from J; junction bases left unmatched: 2. Germline values: CDR1 DFQATT, CDR2 SNEGSKA (reference sequence). The CDR3 coding sequence is TGCAGTGCTAGTAGGGACAGGGGGACCGGGGAGCTGTTTTTT. Translating gives CSASRDRGTGELFF.

The chain couples TRBV28 to TRBJ1-5; 7 nucleotides agree with TRBD1. The V segment lost 1 base and the J segment 3 bases; nucleotides outside the gene matches: 9. Germline V gene data show CDR1 as MDHEN and CDR2 as SYDVKM. The CDR3 has 17 amino acids. Here the CDR3 reads CASSLFSMTGFNQPQHF. CDR3 in DNA: TGTGCCAGCAGTTTATTCTCCATGACAGGGTTCAATCAGCCCCAGCATTTT.

This chain connects TRBV21-1 to TRBJ2-3; the D segment call TRBD2 is taken from the table without a DNA check. TRBV21-1 is recorded as a pseudogene. The CDR3 length is 16 residues. This CDR3 reads CASSKLGTSGPDTQYF. The CDR3 region has the DNA TGTGCCAGCAGCAAATTGGGGACTAGCGGCCCAGATACGCAGTATTTT.

CDR3 loop: CASSLDSRDHRGYTF. The CDR3 DNA sequence: TGTGCCAGCAGCTTGGATTCGAGGGATCATCGTGGCTACACCTTC. The chain links TRBV11-2 to TRBJ1-2, with D uncertain. The CDR3 loop spans 15 amino acids. The germline V gene has CDR1 SGHAT and CDR2 FQNNGV. The V gene lost 3 bases and the J gene lost 7 bases, with 18 bases spanning the gap.

This rearrangement joins TRBV25-1 to TRBJ1-6, with unresolved D. CDR1 and CDR2 from the germline V gene are MGHDK and SYGVNS. V was shortened by 6 bases and J by 11 bases, with 8 bases between the two germline ends. CDR3 size: 11 residues. The chain's CDR3 is CASSRGAPLHF. The CDR3 nucleotides are TGTGCCAGCAGCCGGGGAGCACCCCTCCACTTT.

The count of this clone is one. The V call is TRBV3-1 (or the pseudogene TRBV3-2), the J call TRBJ1-3; 8 bases map to TRBD1. The CDR3 is 17 residues long. V was pared by 2 bases and J by 5 bases, with 11 bases of the junction left unmatched. Germline V gene sequence: CDR1 LGHDT, CDR2 YNNKEL (reference sequence). The CDR3 nucleotides are TGTGCCAGCAGCCAAATGTCGACAGGGGATATACGAAACACCATATATTTT. It codes for CASSQMSTGDIRNTIYF.

The chain is built from TRBV19 and TRBJ1-6, with D perhaps matching TRBD1 (5 bases). There are 15 residues in the CDR3. CDR1 is LNHDA, CDR2 SQIVND, per germline (reference sequence). V lost 9 bases, J lost 4 bases, and 16 bases lay in between. The CDR3 here is CASAWEGTYNSPLHF. The CDR3, as DNA: TGTGCCAGCGCCTGGGAGGGGACGTATAATTCACCCCTCCACTTT. Variable domain in full (rest from reference TRBV19 and TRBJ1-6): DGGITQSPKYLFRKEGQNVTLSCEQNLNHDAMYWYRQDPGQGLRLIYYSQIVNDFQKGDIAEGYSVSREKKESFPLTVTSAQKNPTAFYLCASAWEGTYNSPLHFGNGTRLTVT.

This clone has only one observation. The chain uses TRBV5-1 and TRBJ1-2; D might be TRBD1 (5 bases). CDR1 is SGHRS and CDR2 is YFSETQ in the germline V gene. Trimming took 4 bases from V and 4 from J, leaving 14 bases between them. This CDR3 comprises 14 residues. The CDR3 nucleotides read TGCGCCAGCAGCATAGCAGACAGAGTCTATGGCTACACCTTC. Translating gives CASSIADRVYGYTF.

The chain couples TRBV27 to TRBJ2-1, with 7 bases aligning to TRBD2. CDR3 length: 19 residues. CDR1 and CDR2 (germline): MNHEY, SMNVEV (reference sequence). Germline trimming cut 6 bases from V and 0 bases from J; bases unmatched to any gene: 17. For the CDR3, the DNA is TGTGCCAGCAGCCCCAGCGGGACCTATTTATCCAGCTCCTACAATGAGCAGTTCTTC. Its protein product is CASSPSGTYLSSSYNEQFF.

The chain links TRBV7-9 to TRBJ2-7; 7 bases map to TRBD1. With V trimmed by 0 bases and J by 2 bases, 7 bases remained unmatched. Germline lookup yields CDR1 SEHNR and CDR2 FQNEAQ (reference sequence). The CDR3 extends over 16 amino acids. CDR3 DNA sequence: TGTGCCAGCAGCTTAGCGGTGACAGGGAACCCCTACGAGCAGTACTTC. This translates into CASSLAVTGNPYEQYF.

V is TRBV5-4 and J is TRBJ2-7, with TRBD2 matching 9 bases. Germline CDR1 and CDR2: SGHNT and YYREEE (reference sequence). Trimming cost V 4 bases and J 1 base; bases outside gene matches: 18. The CDR3 is made up of 19 amino acids. CDR3 sequence reads: CASSPRQVRERGASYEQYF. The CDR3, as DNA: TGTGCCAGCAGCCCGCGACAGGTCCGTGAGCGGGGGGCATCCTACGAGCAGTACTTC.

V is TRBV28 and J is TRBJ1-1, with a possible D match to TRBD1 (5 bases). Germline V gene lookup returns CDR1 MDHEN and CDR2 SYDVKM. This CDR3 contains 12 residues. V was shortened by 3 bases and J by 7 bases, with 9 bases between the two germline ends. The CDR3 is CASSFGAFEAFF. The CDR3 DNA sequence: TGTGCCAGCAGTTTTGGGGCCTTTGAAGCTTTCTTT.

The CDR3 DNA reads TGCAGCGTTTGCGAACAGGGTCAGCAGCCCCAGCATTTT. Residues: CSVCEQGQQPQHF. The V and J genes are TRBV29-1 and TRBJ1-5; D may be TRBD1 (6 bases). Trimming stripped 5 bases from V and 7 bases from J, with 15 bases between. CDR1 and CDR2 from the germline V gene are SQVTM and ANQGSEA. This CDR3 region has 13 residues.

The J gene is TRBJ1-5, the V gene TRBV7-9; no clear D gene. V was pared by 3 bases and J by 0 bases, with 6 bases between. The CDR3 loop spans 14 amino acids. Germline assignment: CDR1 SEHNR and CDR2 FQNEAQ (reference sequence). The DNA of the CDR3 is TGTGCCAGCAGCTTGCAGGATAGCAATCAGCCCCAGCATTTT. Translation gives CASSLQDSNQPQHF.